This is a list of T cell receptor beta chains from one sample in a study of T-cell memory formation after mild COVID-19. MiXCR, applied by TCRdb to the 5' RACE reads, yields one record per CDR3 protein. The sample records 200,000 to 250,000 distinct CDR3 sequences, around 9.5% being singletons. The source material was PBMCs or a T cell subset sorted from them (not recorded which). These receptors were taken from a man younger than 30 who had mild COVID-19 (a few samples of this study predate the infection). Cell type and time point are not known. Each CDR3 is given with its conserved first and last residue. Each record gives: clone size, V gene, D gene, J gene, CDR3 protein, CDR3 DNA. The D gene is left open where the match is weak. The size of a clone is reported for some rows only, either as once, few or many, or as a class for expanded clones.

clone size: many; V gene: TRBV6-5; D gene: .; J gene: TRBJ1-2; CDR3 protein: CASSYSVGVGYGYTF; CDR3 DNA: TGTGCCAGCAGTTACTCCGTTGGGGTTGGTTATGGCTACACCTTC
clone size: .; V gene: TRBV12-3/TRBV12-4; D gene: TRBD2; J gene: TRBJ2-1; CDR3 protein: CASYESGGPYNEQFF; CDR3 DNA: TGTGCCAGCTACGAGAGCGGGGGACCTTACAATGAGCAGTTCTTC
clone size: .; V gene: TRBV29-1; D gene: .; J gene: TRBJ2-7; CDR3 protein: CSVAVRGPPPYEQYF; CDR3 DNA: TGCAGCGTGGCCGTTCGGGGGCCTCCTCCCTACGAGCAGTACTTC
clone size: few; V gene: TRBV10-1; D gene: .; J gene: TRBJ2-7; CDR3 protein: CASSEGEAGRYEQYF; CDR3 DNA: TGCGCCAGCAGTGAGGGGGAAGCAGGGCGCTACGAGCAGTACTTC
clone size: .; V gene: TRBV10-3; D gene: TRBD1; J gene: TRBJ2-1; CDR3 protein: CAIAAGSGTGGRNEQFF; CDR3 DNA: TGTGCCATCGCTGCGGGAAGCGGGACAGGGGGCCGCAATGAGCAGTTCTTC
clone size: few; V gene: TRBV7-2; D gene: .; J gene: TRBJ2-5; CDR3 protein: CASSPQTSQETQYF; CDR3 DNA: TGTGCCAGCAGCCCCCAGACAAGCCAAGAGACCCAGTACTTC
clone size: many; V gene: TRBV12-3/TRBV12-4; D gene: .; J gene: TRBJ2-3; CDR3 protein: CASSFRGGTDTQYF; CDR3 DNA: TGTGCCAGCAGTTTTAGGGGCGGCACAGATACGCAGTATTTT
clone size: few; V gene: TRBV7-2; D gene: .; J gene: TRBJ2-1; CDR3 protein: CASSPGTAYNEQFF; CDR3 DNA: TGTGCCAGCAGCCCCGGGACGGCGTACAATGAGCAGTTCTTC
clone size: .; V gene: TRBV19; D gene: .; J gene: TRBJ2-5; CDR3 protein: CASRVSGGPETQYF; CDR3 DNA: TGTGCCAGTAGGGTCTCAGGTGGCCCAGAGACCCAGTACTTC
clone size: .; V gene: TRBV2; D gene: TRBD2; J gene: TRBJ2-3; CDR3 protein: CASRGTSGYTDTQYF; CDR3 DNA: TGTGCCAGCAGAGGGACTAGCGGATACACAGATACGCAGTATTTT
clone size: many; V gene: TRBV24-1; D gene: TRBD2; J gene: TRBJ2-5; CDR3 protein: CATSDPGTTNQETQYF; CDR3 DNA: TGTGCCACCAGTGATCCAGGGACTACCAACCAAGAGACCCAGTACTTC
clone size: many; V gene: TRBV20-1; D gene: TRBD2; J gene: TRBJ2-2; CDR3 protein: CSASALTSRPTNTGELFF; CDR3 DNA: TGCAGTGCTAGTGCCCTGACTAGCAGGCCGACGAACACCGGGGAGCTGTTTTTT
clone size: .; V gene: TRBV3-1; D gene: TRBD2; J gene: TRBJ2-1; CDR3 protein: CASSHSTGGNLYNEQFF; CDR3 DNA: TGTGCCAGCAGCCACTCCACGGGGGGGAACCTCTACAATGAGCAGTTCTTC
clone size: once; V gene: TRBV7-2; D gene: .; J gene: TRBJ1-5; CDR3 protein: CASSLVGTGLSNQPQHF; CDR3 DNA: TGTGCCAGCAGCTTAGTGGGTACAGGGCTTAGCAATCAGCCCCAGCATTTT
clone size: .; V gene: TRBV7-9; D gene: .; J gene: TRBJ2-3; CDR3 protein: CASSFVGAGDTQYF; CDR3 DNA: TGTGCCAGCAGCTTTGTCGGGGCGGGAGATACGCAGTATTTT
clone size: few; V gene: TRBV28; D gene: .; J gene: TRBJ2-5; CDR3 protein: CASSSPTGIETQYF; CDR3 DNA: TGTGCCAGCAGTTCCCCAACAGGGATAGAGACCCAGTACTTC
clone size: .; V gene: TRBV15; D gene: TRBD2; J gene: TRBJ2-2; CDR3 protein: CATSRDPLAGGQGGELFF; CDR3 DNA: TGTGCCACCAGCAGAGATCCTCTAGCGGGGGGGCAAGGCGGGGAGCTGTTTTTT
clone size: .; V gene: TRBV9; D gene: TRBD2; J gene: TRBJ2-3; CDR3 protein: CASKPAAGADTQYF; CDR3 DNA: TGTGCCAGCAAGCCCGCAGCGGGGGCCGATACGCAGTATTTT
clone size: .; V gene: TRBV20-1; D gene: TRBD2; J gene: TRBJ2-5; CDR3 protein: CSASKTSGKETQYF; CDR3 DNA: TGCAGTGCAAGCAAGACTAGCGGAAAAGAGACCCAGTACTTC
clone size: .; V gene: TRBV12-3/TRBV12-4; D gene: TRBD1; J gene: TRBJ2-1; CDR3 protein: CASSTQGAGYNEQFF; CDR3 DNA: TGTGCCAGCAGCACCCAGGGGGCCGGGTACAATGAGCAGTTCTTC
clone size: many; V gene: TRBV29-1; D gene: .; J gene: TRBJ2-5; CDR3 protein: CSVSDSLETQYF; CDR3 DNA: TGCAGCGTTTCGGACAGCCTGGAGACCCAGTACTTC
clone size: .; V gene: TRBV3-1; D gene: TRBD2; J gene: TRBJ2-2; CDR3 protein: CASSQRLAGTLLNTGELFF; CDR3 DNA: TGTGCCAGCAGCCAAAGACTAGCGGGGACTCTCCTGAACACCGGGGAGCTGTTTTTT
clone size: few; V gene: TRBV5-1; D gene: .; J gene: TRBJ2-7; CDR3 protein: CASSLEQGRSDEQYF; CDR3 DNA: TGCGCCAGCAGCTTGGAGCAGGGGAGGTCCGACGAGCAGTACTTC
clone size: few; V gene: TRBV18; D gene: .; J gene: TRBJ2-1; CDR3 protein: CASSPLWTTYNEQFF; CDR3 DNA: TGTGCCAGCTCACCGCTGTGGACGACCTACAATGAGCAGTTCTTC
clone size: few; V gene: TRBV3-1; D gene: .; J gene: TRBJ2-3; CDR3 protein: CASSQHGTDTQYF; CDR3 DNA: TGTGCCAGCAGCCAACACGGCACAGATACGCAGTATTTT
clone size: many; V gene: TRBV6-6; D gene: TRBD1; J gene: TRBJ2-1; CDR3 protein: CASSSGNRGSTNEQFF; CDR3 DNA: TGTGCCAGCAGTTCGGGAAACAGGGGATCAACCAATGAGCAGTTCTTC
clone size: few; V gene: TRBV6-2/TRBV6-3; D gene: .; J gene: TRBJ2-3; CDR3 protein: CASSYGLSTDTQYF; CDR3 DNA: TGTGCCAGCAGTTACGGGTTGAGCACAGATACGCAGTATTTT
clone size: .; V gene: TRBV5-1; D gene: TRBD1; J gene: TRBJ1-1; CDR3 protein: CASSPTGDSEAFF; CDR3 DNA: TGCGCCAGCAGCCCCACAGGGGATAGTGAAGCTTTCTTT
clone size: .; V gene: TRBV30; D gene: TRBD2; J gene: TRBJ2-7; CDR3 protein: CAWSNGLGYEQYF; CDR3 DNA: TGTGCCTGGAGTAACGGACTAGGCTACGAGCAGTACTTC
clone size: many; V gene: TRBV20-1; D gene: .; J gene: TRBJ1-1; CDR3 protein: CSARAPAGLEAFF; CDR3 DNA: TGCAGTGCTAGAGCTCCAGCGGGACTTGAAGCTTTCTTT
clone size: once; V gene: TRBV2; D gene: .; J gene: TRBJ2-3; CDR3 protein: CASRGGGGTDTQYF; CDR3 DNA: TGTGCCAGCCGGGGAGGGGGTGGCACAGATACGCAGTATTTT
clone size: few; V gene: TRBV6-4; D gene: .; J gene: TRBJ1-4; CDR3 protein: CASSPRGVTTNEKLFF; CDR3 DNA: TGTGCCAGCAGCCCTCGTGGGGTTACAACTAATGAAAAACTGTTTTTT
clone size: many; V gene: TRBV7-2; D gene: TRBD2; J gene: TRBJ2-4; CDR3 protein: CASSARGGHIQYF; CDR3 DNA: TGTGCCAGCAGCGCCCGGGGGGGCCACATTCAGTACTTC
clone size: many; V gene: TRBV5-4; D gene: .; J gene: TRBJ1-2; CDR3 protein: CASSRDANYGYTF; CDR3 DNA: TGTGCCAGCAGCCGAGATGCTAACTATGGCTACACCTTC
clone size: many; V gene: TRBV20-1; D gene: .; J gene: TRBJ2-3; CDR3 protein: CSARQGTDTQYF; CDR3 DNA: TGCAGTGCTAGACAGGGGACAGATACGCAGTATTTT
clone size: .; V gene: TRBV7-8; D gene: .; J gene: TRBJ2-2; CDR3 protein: CASSFITGELFF; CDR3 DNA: TGTGCCAGCAGCTTTATCACCGGGGAGCTGTTTTTT
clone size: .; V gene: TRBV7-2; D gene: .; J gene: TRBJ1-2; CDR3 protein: CASSLEAYRAIYGYTF; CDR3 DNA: TGTGCCAGCAGCTTAGAGGCGTACAGGGCGATCTATGGCTACACCTTC
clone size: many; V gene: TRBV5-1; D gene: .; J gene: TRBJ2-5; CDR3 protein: CASSLGPSQETQYF; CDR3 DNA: TGCGCCAGCAGCTTGGGACCGTCCCAAGAGACCCAGTACTTC
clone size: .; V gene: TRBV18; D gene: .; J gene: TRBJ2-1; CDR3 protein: CASSFNRVDEQFF; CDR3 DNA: TGTGCCAGCTCATTCAACAGGGTCGATGAGCAGTTCTTC
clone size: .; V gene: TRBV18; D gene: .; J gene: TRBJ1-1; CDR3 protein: CASSQGRDTEAFF; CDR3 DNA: TGTGCCAGCTCACAGGGTCGGGACACTGAAGCTTTCTTT
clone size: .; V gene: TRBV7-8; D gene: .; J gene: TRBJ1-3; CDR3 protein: CASSFILSSGNTIYF; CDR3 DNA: TGTGCCAGCAGCTTTATCCTGAGCTCTGGAAACACCATATATTTT
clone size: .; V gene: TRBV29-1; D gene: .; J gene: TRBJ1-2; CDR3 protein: CSVGPVPNYTF; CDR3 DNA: TGCAGCGTGGGCCCCGTCCCCAACTACACCTTC
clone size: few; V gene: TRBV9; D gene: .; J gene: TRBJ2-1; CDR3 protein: CASSPLTQAGSEQFF; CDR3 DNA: TGTGCCAGCAGCCCCCTGACGCAAGCGGGCAGTGAGCAGTTCTTC
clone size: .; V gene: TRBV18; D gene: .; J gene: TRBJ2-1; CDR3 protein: CASSPWGAHNEQFF; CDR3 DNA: TGTGCCAGCTCACCGTGGGGGGCCCACAATGAGCAGTTCTTC
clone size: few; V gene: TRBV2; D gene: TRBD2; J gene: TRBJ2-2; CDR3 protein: CASRSGLAGGHTGELFF; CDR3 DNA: TGTGCCAGCAGGTCGGGACTAGCGGGGGGTCACACCGGGGAGCTGTTTTTT
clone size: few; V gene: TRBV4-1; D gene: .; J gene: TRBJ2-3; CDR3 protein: CASSQDREGLRHPTDTQYF; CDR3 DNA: TGCGCCAGCAGCCAAGATCGTGAGGGACTTCGCCACCCCACAGATACGCAGTATTTT
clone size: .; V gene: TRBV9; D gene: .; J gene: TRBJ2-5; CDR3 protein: CASSGGTQYF; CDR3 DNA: TGTGCCAGCAGCGGTGGGACACAGTACTTC
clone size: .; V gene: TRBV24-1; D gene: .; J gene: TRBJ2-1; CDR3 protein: CATSHGGSYNEQFF; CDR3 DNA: TGTGCCACTTCCCACGGGGGATCATACAATGAGCAGTTCTTC
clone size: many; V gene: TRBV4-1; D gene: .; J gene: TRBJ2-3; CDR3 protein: CASSPRDTDTQYF; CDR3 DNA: TGCGCCAGCAGCCCGCGGGACACAGATACGCAGTATTTT
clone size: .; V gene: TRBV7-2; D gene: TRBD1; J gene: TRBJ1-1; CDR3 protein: CASSLAQGFTEAFF; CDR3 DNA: TGTGCCAGCAGCTTGGCACAGGGGTTCACTGAAGCTTTCTTT
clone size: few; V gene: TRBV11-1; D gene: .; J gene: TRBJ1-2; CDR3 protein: CASSLGGQLNYGYTF; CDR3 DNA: TGTGCCAGCAGCTTAGGAGGACAGCTTAACTATGGCTACACCTTC
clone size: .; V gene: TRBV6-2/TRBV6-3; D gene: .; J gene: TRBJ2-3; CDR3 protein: CASSYSVDTQYF; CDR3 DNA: TGTGCCAGCAGTTACTCCGTAGATACGCAGTATTTT
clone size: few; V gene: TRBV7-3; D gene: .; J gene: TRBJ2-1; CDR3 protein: CASSLTGSGNEQFF; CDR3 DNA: TGTGCCAGCAGCTTAACCGGGAGCGGCAATGAGCAGTTCTTC
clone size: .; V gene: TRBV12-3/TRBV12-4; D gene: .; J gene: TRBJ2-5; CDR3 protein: CASSLVLVAGEETQYF; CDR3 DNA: TGTGCCAGCAGTTTAGTATTGGTGGCAGGGGAAGAGACCCAGTACTTC
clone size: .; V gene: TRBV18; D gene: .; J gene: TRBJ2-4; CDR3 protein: CASSPEITINIQYF; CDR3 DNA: TGTGCCAGCTCACCAGAAATAACTATAAACATTCAGTACTTC